The 28 T cell receptor beta chains below come from one sample, sequenced in a study of cytomegalovirus exposure and HLA in healthy donors. The PCR made use of 60 Vbeta and 13 Jbeta primers. Sequencing was performed with immunoSEQ multiplex PCR; in TCRdb, only in-frame clones are kept and a portion is missing. Found here are 150,000 to 200,000 clones, 70% to 90% of them singletons; the top ten hold almost 9.5%. Sequenced sample: PBMCs. The source is a man aged 18 to 30 in good health and CMV-seropositive.

The chain links TRBV2 to TRBJ2-7; 9 bases agree with TRBD2. CDR3 size: 14 residues. Looked up from germline, CDR1 is SNHLY and CDR2 is FYNNEI. The V and J ends lost 7 bases and 9 bases, in that order; junction bases with no gene match: 13. CDR3 DNA: TGTGCCAGCACCGTCGGCGGCGGGGGGGCAAGGCAGTACTTC. It yields the protein CASTVGGGGARQYF. Filled out from reference TRBV2 and TRBJ2-7, the complete variable domain reads EPEVTQTPSHQVTQMGQEVILRCVPISNHLYFYWYRQILGQKVEFLVSFYNNEISEKSEIFDDQFSVERPDGSNFTLKIRSTKLEDSAMYFCASTVGGGGARQYFGPGTRLTVT.

The chain joins TRBV5-6 to TRBJ1-1; no firm D call. V lost 3 bases to trimming and J lost 1 base, with 10 bases between them. CDR1 is SGHDT and CDR2 is YYEEEE in the germline V gene. The CDR3 sequence is 14 residues long. The CDR3 protein is CASSSAGRNTEAFF. The DNA of the CDR3 is TGTGCCAGCAGCTCCGCTGGCAGGAACACTGAAGCTTTCTTT.

This clone showed up just a few times. The rearrangement uses TRBV5-6 and TRBJ1-5; a possible D gene is TRBD1 (6 bases). Germline values: CDR1 SGHDT, CDR2 YYEEEE. The CDR3 loop spans 14 amino acids. Deletions cut 5 bases from V and 4 bases from J, with 13 bases between. CDR3: CASSRTEENQPQHF. DNA of the CDR3: TGTGCCAGCAGTCGGACAGAGGAAAATCAGCCCCAGCATTTT.

This chain joins TRBV18 and TRBJ2-7; D might be TRBD1 (6 bases). With 0 bases removed from V and 2 bases from J, the gap between germline ends came to 14 bases. Germline V gives CDR1 KGHSH, CDR2 LQKENI. The CDR3 loop spans 16 amino acids. Here the CDR3 reads CASSPPLTGSPYEQYF. CDR3 in DNA: TGTGCCAGCTCACCACCCTTGACAGGCTCCCCCTACGAGCAGTACTTC. Filled out from reference TRBV18 and TRBJ2-7, the complete variable domain reads NAGVMQNPRHLVRRRGQEARLRCSPMKGHSHVYWYRQLPEEGLKFMVYLQKENIIDESGMPKERFSAEFPKEGPSILRIQQVVRGDSAAYFCASSPPLTGSPYEQYFGPGTRLTVT.

This sequence joins TRBV2 and TRBJ1-6; D is ambiguous. V was trimmed by 3 bases and J by 5 bases, leaving 20 bases between them. Germline values: CDR1 SNHLY, CDR2 FYNNEI. The CDR3 contains 18 residues. The DNA of the CDR3 is TGTGCCAGCAGTGACCGAGTCAGAGTTCGTCAGGATAATTCACCCCTCCACTTT. Its protein is CASSDRVRVRQDNSPLHF.

The chain couples TRBV5-1 to TRBJ1-1; D may be TRBD1 (5 bases). The CDR3 runs 14 residues. Looked up from germline, CDR1 is SGHRS and CDR2 is YFSETQ. V was pared by 5 bases and J by 0 bases, with 11 bases between. The CDR3 coding sequence is TGCGCCAGCAGTTTAGGGGATATGAACACTGAAGCTTTCTTT. Protein sequence: CASSLGDMNTEAFF.

CDR3 in amino acids: CASWRGWGTDTQYF. In DNA form, the CDR3 reads TGTGCCAGTTGGCGGGGTTGGGGCACAGATACGCAGTATTTT. This rearrangement joins TRBV6-5 to TRBJ2-3; D is perhaps TRBD2 (6 bases). The germline V gene encodes CDR1 MNHEY and CDR2 SVGAGI. Trimming cost V 9 bases and J 1 base, with 14 bases left between them. The CDR3 has 14 amino acids.

The chain combines TRBV9 with TRBJ2-1, with 8 bases that match TRBD2. Germline values: CDR1 SGDLS, CDR2 YYNGEE. CDR3 length equals 17 residues. The V and J ends lost 0 bases and 2 bases, in that order; junction bases with no gene match: 7. CDR3 nucleotide sequence: TGTGCCAGCAGCGTAGGGAATGAACTAGCGGCCTACAATGAGCAGTTCTTC. It specifies CASSVGNELAAYNEQFF.

This clone came up once. The V gene is TRBV5-1, the J gene TRBJ2-5, with 10 bases identical to TRBD2. CDR1 and CDR2 from the germline V gene are SGHRS and YFSETQ. Losses at the gene ends were 4 bases for V and 2 bases for J; bases not matched to a gene: 5. This CDR3 has 15 residues. For the CDR3, the DNA is TGCGCCAGCAGCCCTACTAGCGGGATACAAGAGACCCAGTACTTC. Encoded protein: CASSPTSGIQETQYF.

The chain couples TRBV6-1 to TRBJ2-1; 7 bases are shared with TRBD2. The V and J ends lost 7 bases and 0 bases, in that order; junction bases with no gene match: 6. The CDR3 runs to 15 residues. CDR1 and CDR2 (germline): MNHNS, SASEGT. The DNA for the CDR3 is TGTGCCAGCACCATACTAGCGCTCTCCTACAATGAGCAGTTCTTC. Translation: CASTILALSYNEQFF.

This chain connects TRBV9 to TRBJ2-7; 16 nucleotides align to TRBD2. This CDR3 contains 18 residues. Germline CDR1 is SGDLS and CDR2 is YYNGEE. The ends lost 4 bases at V and 6 bases at J; junction bases unmatched: 13. The CDR3 loop reads CASSPESGTSGGAAEQYF. CDR3 in DNA: TGTGCCAGCAGCCCCGAATCCGGGACTAGCGGGGGGGCCGCCGAGCAGTACTTC.

This chain links TRBV7-2 with TRBJ1-6; the match to TRBD1 covers 7 bases. The trim removed 5 bases at V and 7 bases at J, leaving 5 bases unmatched. The germline gives CDR1 SGHTA, CDR2 FQGNSA. The CDR3 runs to 14 residues. The CDR3 DNA follows: TGTGCCAGCAGCCCTACAGGGGCGAATTCACCCCTCCACTTT. Protein sequence: CASSPTGANSPLHF.

In DNA form, the CDR3 reads TGTGCCAGCACTTCCACAGGGGGTCCAGATACGCAGTATTTT. Translated, it gives CASTSTGGPDTQYF. This chain connects TRBV9 to TRBJ2-3; 8 bases match TRBD1. The CDR3 consists of 14 residues. V dropped 6 bases and J dropped 4; count of bases not matched to a gene: 7. Germline assignment: CDR1 SGDLS and CDR2 YYNGEE.

The chain couples TRBV6-1 to TRBJ1-1; no definite D call. This CDR3 is 13 amino acids long. V was pared by 4 bases and J by 1 base, with 7 bases between. The germline CDR1 and CDR2 sequences are MNHNS and SASEGT. As DNA, the CDR3 is TGTGCCAGCAGTGGTAACGGGAACACTGAAGCTTTCTTT. This gives the protein CASSGNGNTEAFF.

The chain recombines TRBV6-5 with TRBJ2-7; 8 bases map to TRBD1. The CDR3 covers 14 residues. Losses at the gene ends were 7 bases for V and 3 bases for J; bases not matched to a gene: 8. Looked up from germline, CDR1 is MNHEY and CDR2 is SVGAGI. The CDR3 region has the DNA TGTGCCAGCAAAGGACAGGGTTCACTCTACGAGCAGTACTTC. Protein sequence: CASKGQGSLYEQYF.

This chain connects TRBV25-1 to TRBJ1-1, with D possibly being TRBD1 (6 bases). From germline, CDR1 is MGHDK and CDR2 SYGVNS. The CDR3 has 14 residues. V was cut by 6 bases and J by 6 bases, with 17 bases left in between. Here the CDR3 DNA reads TGTGCCAGCAGCGCGAGGGGGAGGGGCCCTGAAGCTTTCTTT. Translation: CASSARGRGPEAFF.

This clone was detected only once. The chain combines TRBV7-3 with TRBJ2-5; 7 bases line up with TRBD1. In germline, CDR1 is SGHTA, CDR2 FQGTGA. The CDR3 is 15 residues long. Trimming at V came to 3 bases and at J to 2 bases, leaving 6 bases not matched to a gene. DNA of the CDR3: TGTGCCAGCAGCTTGGGTCCAGGGGGACAAGAGACCCAGTACTTC. Translation: CASSLGPGGQETQYF.

This clone was counted only a few times. The chain uses TRBV4-3 and TRBJ1-2, with 7 bases lining up with TRBD1. This CDR3 contains 15 residues. Germline V gene lookup returns CDR1 LGHNA and CDR2 YSLEER. Losses at the gene ends were 5 bases for V and 6 bases for J; bases not matched to a gene: 12. CDR3 in DNA: TGCGCCAGCAGCTCAAGGGGGCAGGGTTTTAATGGCTACACCTTC. The encoded protein is CASSSRGQGFNGYTF.

V and J are TRBV6-1 and TRBJ1-4; a possible D gene is TRBD1 (5 bases). The CDR3 is 14 amino acids. Germline V gives CDR1 MNHNS, CDR2 SASEGT. Between the trimmed V and J ends, which lost 6 bases and 0 bases, there was a span of 8 bases. Written as DNA, the CDR3 is TGTGCCAGCAGGCGGGGACCAACTAATGAAAAACTGTTTTTT. This codes for CASRRGPTNEKLFF.

This clone was found once. This rearrangement joins TRBV19 to TRBJ1-1; 7 bases are a match to TRBD1. The CDR3 consists of 12 residues. V was clipped by 5 bases and J by 5 bases; unmatched bases: 2. Germline V gene lookup returns CDR1 LNHDA and CDR2 SQIVND (reference sequence). CDR3: CASSSGQTEAFF. In DNA form, the CDR3 reads TGTGCCAGTAGTTCGGGACAGACTGAAGCTTTCTTT.

The chain links TRBV6-5 to TRBJ2-7; 10 bases align to TRBD2. The CDR3 is 14 amino acids. Germline V gene lookup returns CDR1 MNHEY and CDR2 SVGAGI. Germline trimming cut 4 bases from V and 4 bases from J; bases unmatched to any gene: 4. The CDR3 DNA follows: TGTGCCAGCAGTTTAGCGGGGGGCGGGTACGAGCAGTACTTC. This encodes CASSLAGGGYEQYF.

The chain has TRBV4-1 and TRBJ2-7; D is uncertain. Trimming took 0 bases from V and 0 from J, leaving 18 bases between them. This CDR3 has 18 residues. Germline CDR1 MGHRA, CDR2 YSYEKL. The CDR3 is CASSQDSRSARNSYEQYF. The CDR3 DNA follows: TGCGCCAGCAGCCAAGATAGTCGGTCGGCGCGGAACTCCTACGAGCAGTACTTC.

V and J are TRBV27 and TRBJ1-1; 9 bases align to TRBD1. CDR3 length: 14 residues. Per germline, CDR1 MNHEY and CDR2 SMNVEV (reference sequence). The junction had 2 bases not matched to a gene; V was cut back by 3 bases and J by 3 bases. CDR3 residues: CASSFGTGHTEAFF. The CDR3 coding sequence is TGTGCCAGCAGTTTCGGGACAGGGCACACTGAAGCTTTCTTT.

This clone was counted once. This same CDR3 is encoded by further DNA sequences in the sample. The chain has TRBV10-3 and TRBJ1-2, with 9 positions matching TRBD1. The germline V gene encodes CDR1 ENHRY and CDR2 SYGVKD. The CDR3 covers 15 residues. Trimming removed 0 bases from V and 8 bases from J; junction bases left unmatched: 7. CDR3 region: CAISESSGQGNGYTF. The CDR3 coding sequence is TGTGCCATCAGTGAGTCGTCGGGACAGGGAAACGGCTACACCTTC.

V gene TRBV7-9 combines with J gene TRBJ1-2, with D maybe TRBD1 (5 bases). Germline CDR1 is SEHNR and CDR2 is FQNEAQ (reference sequence). This CDR3 spans 13 amino acids. The V gene lost 5 bases and the J gene lost 6 bases, with 13 bases spanning the gap. For the CDR3, the DNA is TGTGCCAGCAGCCCACCGACAGTCGATGGCTACACCTTC. Its protein is CASSPPTVDGYTF.

This clone was counted once. The chain links TRBV7-8 to TRBJ2-7; perhaps TRBD1 as D (6 bases). The CDR3 is made up of 14 amino acids. The ends were cut back, 5 bases at V and 3 bases at J, with 14 bases in the middle. Germline V gene data show CDR1 as SGHVS and CDR2 as FQNEAQ. In DNA form, the CDR3 reads TGTGCCAGCAGCCCACCACAGGGTAACTACGAGCAGTACTTC. Translated: CASSPPQGNYEQYF.

This clone has just a few counts. This chain connects TRBV4-1 to TRBJ2-7; weak D call: TRBD2 (6 bases). Looked up from germline, CDR1 is MGHRA and CDR2 is YSYEKL. Trimming removed 1 base from V and 7 bases from J, with 11 bases in between. The CDR3 extends over 13 amino acids. In nucleotides, the CDR3 is TGCGCCAGCAGCCAAGTATCCGGAGGGGAGCAGTACTTC. Translating it yields CASSQVSGGEQYF.

This clone has only a few counts. The chain is built from TRBV7-9 and TRBJ1-6, with D possibly TRBD1 on 5 matching bases. The CDR3 covers 15 residues. CDR1 is SEHNR and CDR2 is FQNEAQ in the germline V gene (reference sequence). Between the trimmed V and J ends, which lost 7 bases and 5 bases, there was a span of 15 bases. CDR3 region: CASTRDRSNNSPLHF. CDR3 coding DNA: TGTGCCAGCACCCGTGACAGATCCAATAATTCACCCCTCCACTTT.